The T cell receptor beta chain under discussion was sequenced for a study of OX40 agonist ivuxolimab in advanced cancers. Broader study findings: Certain nonresponding patients likewise had low normalized T-cell clonal expansion. Clonal expansion was seen in CD4+ and CD8+ blood T cells by week 6 at 0.1 to 3.0 mg/kg.

This CDR3 is 14 amino acids long. Germline values: CDR1 LNHDA, CDR2 SQIVND (reference sequence). V was pared by 5 bases and J by 5 bases, with 6 bases of the junction left unmatched. The method was immunoSEQ multiplex PCR; TCRdb's version includes in-frame clones alone and lacks a portion of them. The sample shows approximately 60,000 clones, over 75% of them seen only once. Regarding this clone: What it binds is not known.

This chain connects TRBV19 to TRBJ2-1; TRBD2 aligns across 7 bases. This clonotype originated in an adult with an advanced solid tumor such as melanoma, head and neck, liver or kidney cancer. Source: CD4+ or CD8+ T cells sorted from blood, taken in a trial of the OX40 agonist ivuxolimab. Here the CDR3 reads CASSWMGLNNEQFF. The CDR3, as DNA: TGTGCCAGTAGTTGGATGGGACTAAACAATGAGCAGTTCTTC.